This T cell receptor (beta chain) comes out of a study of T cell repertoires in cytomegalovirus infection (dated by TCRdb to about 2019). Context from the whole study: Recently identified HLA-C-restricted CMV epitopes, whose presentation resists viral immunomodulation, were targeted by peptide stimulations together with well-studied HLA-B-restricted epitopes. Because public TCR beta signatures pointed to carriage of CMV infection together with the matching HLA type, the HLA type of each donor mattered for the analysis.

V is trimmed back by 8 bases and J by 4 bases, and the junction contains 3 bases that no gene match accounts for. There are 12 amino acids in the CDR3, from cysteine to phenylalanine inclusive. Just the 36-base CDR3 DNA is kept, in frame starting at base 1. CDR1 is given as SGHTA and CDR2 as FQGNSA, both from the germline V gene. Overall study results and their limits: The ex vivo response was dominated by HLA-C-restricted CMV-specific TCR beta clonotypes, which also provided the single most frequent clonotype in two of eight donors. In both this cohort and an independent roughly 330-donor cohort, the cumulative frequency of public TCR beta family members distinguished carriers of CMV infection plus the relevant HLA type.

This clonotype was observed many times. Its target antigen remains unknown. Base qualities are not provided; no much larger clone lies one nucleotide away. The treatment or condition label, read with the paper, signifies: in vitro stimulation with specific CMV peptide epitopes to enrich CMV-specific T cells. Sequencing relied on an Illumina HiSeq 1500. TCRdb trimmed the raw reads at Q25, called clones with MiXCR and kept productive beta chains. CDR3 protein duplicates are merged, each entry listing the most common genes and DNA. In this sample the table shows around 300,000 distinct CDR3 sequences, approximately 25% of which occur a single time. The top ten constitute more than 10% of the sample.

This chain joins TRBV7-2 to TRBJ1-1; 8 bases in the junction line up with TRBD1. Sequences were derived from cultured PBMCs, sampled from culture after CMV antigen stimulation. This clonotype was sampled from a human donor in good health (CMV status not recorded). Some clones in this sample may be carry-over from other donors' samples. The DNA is TGTGCCAGCCGTACAGGGGGCACTGAAGCTTTCTTT. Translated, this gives CASRTGGTEAFF.